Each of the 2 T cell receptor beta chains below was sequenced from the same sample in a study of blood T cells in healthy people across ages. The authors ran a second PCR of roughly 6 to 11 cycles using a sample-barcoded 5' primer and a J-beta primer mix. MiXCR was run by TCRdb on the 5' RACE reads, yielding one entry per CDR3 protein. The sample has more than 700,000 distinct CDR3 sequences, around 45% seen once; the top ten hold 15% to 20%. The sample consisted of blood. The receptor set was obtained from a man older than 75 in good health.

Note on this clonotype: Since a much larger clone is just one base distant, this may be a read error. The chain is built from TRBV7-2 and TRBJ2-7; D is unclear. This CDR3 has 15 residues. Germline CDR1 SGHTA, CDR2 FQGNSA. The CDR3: CASSLVVGSSHEQYF. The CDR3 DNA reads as TGTGCCAGCAGCTTAGTCGTGGGAAGCTCCCACGAGCAGTACTTC.

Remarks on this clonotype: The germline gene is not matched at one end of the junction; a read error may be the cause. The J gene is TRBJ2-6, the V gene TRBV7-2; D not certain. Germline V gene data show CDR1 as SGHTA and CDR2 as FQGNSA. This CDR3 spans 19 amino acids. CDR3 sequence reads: CACSLRFETARSGANVLTF. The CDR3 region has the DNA TGTGCCTGCAGCTTAAGGTTCGAGACCGCTCGAAGTGGGGCCAACGTCCTGACTTTC.